The 26 T cell receptor beta chains below come from one sample, sequenced in a study of cytomegalovirus exposure and HLA in healthy donors. PCR was performed using 60 Vbeta and 13 Jbeta primers. TCRdb's table, derived via immunoSEQ multiplex PCR, lists solely in-frame clones and lacks some. The sample yields under 95,000 clones, of which the top ten take up less than 0.6%. The sample was PBMCs. The receptors come from a man over 45 in good health and CMV-seronegative.

The DNA for the CDR3 is TGCGCCAGCAGCACAGCGGGGGGGCGACAGTTCTTC. Translating gives CASSTAGGRQFF. The J gene is TRBJ2-1, the V gene TRBV4-1; TRBD2 aligns across 10 bases. The germline V gene encodes CDR1 MGHRA and CDR2 YSYEKL. V shed 5 bases and J 13 bases; nucleotides not matched to a gene: 5. CDR3 length: 12 residues.

The chain is built from TRBV5-1 and TRBJ1-4; 11 positions match TRBD1. Trimming at V came to 4 bases and at J to 2 bases, leaving 7 bases not matched to a gene. This CDR3 has 17 residues. CDR1 and CDR2 (germline): SGHRS, YFSETQ. CDR3 DNA sequence: TGCGCCAGCAGCCCTGGGACAGGGGGAGCGACTAATGAAAAACTGTTTTTT. Translating it yields CASSPGTGGATNEKLFF.

This chain joins TRBV5-6 and TRBJ2-5; weak D call: TRBD2 (7 bases). CDR3 length: 17 residues. V dropped 0 bases and J dropped 2 bases, with 17 bases sitting between them. CDR1 is SGHDT, CDR2 YYEEEE, per germline. CDR3 coding DNA: TGTGCCAGCAGCTTGGACCGGGGGGCACTAGGACAAGAGACCCAGTACTTC. Translation gives CASSLDRGALGQETQYF.

The V gene is TRBV5-1, the J gene TRBJ1-3; 8 nucleotides agree with TRBD1. The V segment lost 5 bases and the J segment 0 bases; nucleotides outside the gene matches: 4. The length of the CDR3 is 15 residues. The germline CDR1 and CDR2 sequences are SGHRS and YFSETQ. CDR3 residues: CASSRDRFSGNTIYF. CDR3 in DNA: TGCGCCAGCAGTCGGGACAGGTTCTCTGGAAACACCATATATTTT.

The V and J genes are TRBV14 and TRBJ2-3, with TRBD2 matching 10 bases. V lost 4 bases and J lost 0; bases outside the gene matches: 7. Germline V gene sequence: CDR1 SGHDN, CDR2 FVKESK. This CDR3 contains 17 residues. The CDR3 bases are TGTGCCAGCAGCCTAGGGAGGACTAGCGGAAGCACAGATACGCAGTATTTT. Protein: CASSLGRTSGSTDTQYF.

The V call is TRBV19, the J call TRBJ1-2, with 10 bases aligning to TRBD1. J lost 4 bases, V lost 8 bases, and 1 base had no gene match. This CDR3 contains 12 residues. CDR1 and CDR2 (germline): LNHDA, SQIVND (reference sequence). The CDR3 DNA sequence: TGTGCCAGTGGGACAGGGGCCTATGGCTACACCTTC. Amino acid sequence: CASGTGAYGYTF.

CDR3: CASSTSQGYNEQFF. The CDR3 nucleotides are TGCGCCAGCAGCACTTCACAGGGGTACAATGAGCAGTTCTTC. The genes are TRBV5-1 and TRBJ2-1; 7 positions match TRBD1. CDR3 size: 14 residues. CDR1 SGHRS and CDR2 YFSETQ come from the germline V gene. The V and J ends lost 4 bases and 4 bases, in that order; junction bases with no gene match: 5.

The rearrangement links TRBV29-1 to TRBJ1-2; the D gene is possibly TRBD1 (5 bases). The germline gives CDR1 SQVTM, CDR2 ANQGSEA. This CDR3 is 17 amino acids long. Trimming shortened V by 1 base and J by 4 bases, and 22 bases separated the two germline ends. CDR3 amino acids: CSVEVEGTPSTVYGYTF. The DNA for the CDR3 is TGCAGCGTTGAAGTGGAGGGGACGCCTTCTACCGTCTATGGCTACACCTTC.

This chain uses TRBV5-1 with TRBJ2-2, with TRBD2 matching over 7 bases. This CDR3 spans 14 amino acids. The germline V gene encodes CDR1 SGHRS and CDR2 YFSETQ. The J segment lost 0 bases and the V segment lost 6 bases, leaving 2 bases of the junction unmatched. CDR3 DNA sequence: TGCGCCAGCAAACGGGGGGCGAACACCGGGGAGCTGTTTTTT. Amino acid sequence: CASKRGANTGELFF.

This sequence joins TRBV2 and TRBJ2-5; 7 bases agree with TRBD2. This CDR3 has 13 amino acids. The germline V gene has CDR1 SNHLY and CDR2 FYNNEI. With V trimmed by 4 bases and J by 3 bases, 2 bases remained unmatched. The CDR3, as DNA: TGTGCCAGCAGTGGGGGAGGGAAAGAGACCCAGTACTTC. Amino acids: CASSGGGKETQYF.

The chain employs TRBV19 and TRBJ1-2; 11 positions match TRBD1. CDR3 length: 13 residues. The ends lost 6 bases at V and 6 bases at J; junction bases unmatched: 3. Looked up from germline, CDR1 is LNHDA and CDR2 is SQIVND (reference sequence). CDR3 residues: CASREDRGHGYTF. DNA of the CDR3: TGTGCCAGTAGGGAGGACAGGGGGCATGGCTACACCTTC.

The rearrangement joins TRBV6-5 to TRBJ1-2; the match to TRBD1 covers 8 bases. Germline V lookup: CDR1 MNHEY, CDR2 SVGAGI. This CDR3 is built from 14 residues. Unmatched junction bases numbered 7, after V lost 6 bases and J lost 4 bases. The CDR3 is CASRVTGDLYGYTF. The CDR3 nucleotides read TGTGCCAGCAGAGTGACAGGGGACCTCTATGGCTACACCTTC.

The chain employs TRBV29-1 and TRBJ1-5; 10 positions match TRBD1. V lost 4 bases, J lost 5 bases, and 5 bases stayed unmatched. The CDR3 loop spans 14 amino acids. CDR1 and CDR2 from the germline V gene are SQVTM and ANQGSEA. The CDR3: CSVASGTGDQPQHF. DNA for the CDR3: TGCAGCGTTGCGTCCGGGACAGGGGATCAGCCCCAGCATTTT.

The V and J genes are TRBV9 and TRBJ2-1; tentatively, D is TRBD2 (7 bases). V gave up 3 bases and J gave up 0 bases, with 13 bases separating them. Germline CDR1 SGDLS, CDR2 YYNGEE. CDR3 length equals 16 residues. The CDR3: CASSGRGGDSYNEQFF. As DNA, the CDR3 is TGTGCCAGCAGCGGTAGGGGGGGGGACTCCTACAATGAGCAGTTCTTC.

V gene TRBV5-1 combines with J gene TRBJ1-1, with TRBD1 identical over 10 bases. CDR1 and CDR2 from the germline V gene are SGHRS and YFSETQ. The J segment lost 11 bases and the V segment lost 0 bases, leaving 7 bases of the junction unmatched. This CDR3 contains 14 residues. In DNA, the CDR3 is TGCGCCAGCAGCTTGGGCCGACAGGGGGCTGTGGCTTTCTTT. Translating gives CASSLGRQGAVAFF.

This rearrangement joins TRBV28 to TRBJ2-7; D uncertain. V lost 6 bases and J lost 2, with 14 bases in between. The CDR3 spans 14 residues. The germline CDR1 and CDR2 sequences are MDHEN and SYDVKM. The CDR3 here is CASSLLVGAYEQYF. In DNA form, the CDR3 reads TGTGCCAGCAGCCTGCTGGTCGGAGCCTACGAGCAGTACTTC.

The chain is built from TRBV11-2 and TRBJ2-2; D remains unclear. Looked up from germline, CDR1 is SGHAT and CDR2 is FQNNGV. Trimming removed 1 base at V and 2 bases at J, with 11 bases between. The CDR3 is 16 amino acids. As DNA, the CDR3 is TGTGCCAGCAGCTTAGTTCTGCAGGCCAACACCGGGGAGCTGTTTTTT. It translates to CASSLVLQANTGELFF. Variable domain in full (rest from reference TRBV11-2 and TRBJ2-2): EAGVAQSPRYKIIEKRQSVAFWCNPISGHATLYWYQQILGQGPKLLIQFQNNGVVDDSQLPKDRFSAERLKGVDSTLKIQPAKLEDSAVYLCASSLVLQANTGELFFGEGSRLTVL.

Notes on this clone: Other DNA sequences of this sample code for an identical CDR3. V usage is TRBV2 and J usage is TRBJ1-2, with 10 nucleotides matching TRBD1. V shed 8 bases and J 12 bases; nucleotides not matched to a gene: 15. The length of the CDR3 is 14 residues. Germline V gives CDR1 SNHLY, CDR2 FYNNEI. The CDR3 nucleotides are TGTGCCAGCGACTTGGGACAGGGGATCTTAGATAACACCTTC. Protein product: CASDLGQGILDNTF.

V is TRBV7-3 and J is TRBJ2-3, with a weak D call TRBD2 (6 bases). This CDR3 is built from 16 residues. Germline CDR1 reads SGHTA; CDR2 reads FQGTGA. Trimming cost V 0 bases and J 5 bases, with 15 bases left between them. DNA for the CDR3: TGTGCCAGCAGCTTAACTGGCGGGGAGATGGGAGATACGCAGTATTTT. As protein: CASSLTGGEMGDTQYF.

This chain connects TRBV9 to TRBJ2-1; 11 nucleotides match TRBD2. Germline CDR1 reads SGDLS; CDR2 reads YYNGEE. CDR3 size: 18 residues. V dropped 4 bases and J dropped 0; count of bases not matched to a gene: 9. CDR3 residues: CASSPLAGALISYNEQFF. The CDR3 DNA reads TGTGCCAGCAGCCCACTAGCGGGGGCCCTCATCTCCTACAATGAGCAGTTCTTC.

Here the CDR3 DNA reads TGCGCCAGCAGCTTGGGCAACAGGGAGTACGAGCAGTACTTC. Translating it yields CASSLGNREYEQYF. The rearrangement uses TRBV5-1 and TRBJ2-7; D may be TRBD1 (6 bases). Germline V gene lookup returns CDR1 SGHRS and CDR2 YFSETQ. The CDR3 is 14 amino acids. Trimming shortened V by 0 bases and J by 4 bases, and 11 bases separated the two germline ends.

The gene calls are TRBV7-9 and TRBJ1-2, with 9 bases aligning to TRBD1. The V segment lost 5 bases and the J segment 4 bases; nucleotides outside the gene matches: 5. Germline CDR1 reads SEHNR; CDR2 reads FQNEAQ (reference sequence). This CDR3 is 14 amino acids long. The CDR3 loop is CASSLGQGPYGYTF. In DNA, the CDR3 is TGTGCCAGCAGCCTGGGACAGGGTCCCTATGGCTACACCTTC.

The chain carries TRBV7-9 and TRBJ2-5, with 8 bases that match TRBD2. TRBJ2-7 matches the DNA end more closely, so the J call is doubtful. Germline CDR1 is SEHNR and CDR2 is FQNEAQ (reference sequence). The CDR3 has 14 residues. CDR3 coding DNA: TGTGCCAGCAGTCCTTGGCGGGGGGACTACGAGCAGTACTTC. Its protein product is CASSPWRGDYEQYF.

The genes are TRBV11-2 and TRBJ2-5; D gene ambiguous. Between the trimmed V and J ends, which lost 5 bases and 5 bases, there was a span of 6 bases. CDR3 length: 11 amino acids. The germline gives CDR1 SGHAT, CDR2 FQNNGV. The DNA for the CDR3 is TGTGCCAGCAGCCCTCAGGAGACCCAGTACTTC. Amino acid sequence: CASSPQETQYF.

The chain couples TRBV7-3 to TRBJ1-1; D is possibly TRBD1 (5 bases). The germline gives CDR1 SGHTA, CDR2 FQGTGA. The V end was cut by 5 bases, the J end by 11 bases, with 15 bases between. The CDR3 length is 12 residues. CDR3 in DNA: TGTGCCAGCAGCCAACAATCGGGGGAGGCTTTCTTT. Its protein product is CASSQQSGEAFF.

This sequence joins TRBV4-3 and TRBJ2-3, with TRBD1 matching over 9 bases. CDR3 size: 19 residues. V lost 0 bases and J lost 3; bases outside the gene matches: 13. The germline V gene has CDR1 LGHNA and CDR2 YSLEER. The CDR3 sequence: CASSQDRTTGGSITDTQYF. CDR3 DNA sequence: TGCGCCAGCAGCCAAGATCGTACTACAGGGGGCTCTATAACAGATACGCAGTATTTT.